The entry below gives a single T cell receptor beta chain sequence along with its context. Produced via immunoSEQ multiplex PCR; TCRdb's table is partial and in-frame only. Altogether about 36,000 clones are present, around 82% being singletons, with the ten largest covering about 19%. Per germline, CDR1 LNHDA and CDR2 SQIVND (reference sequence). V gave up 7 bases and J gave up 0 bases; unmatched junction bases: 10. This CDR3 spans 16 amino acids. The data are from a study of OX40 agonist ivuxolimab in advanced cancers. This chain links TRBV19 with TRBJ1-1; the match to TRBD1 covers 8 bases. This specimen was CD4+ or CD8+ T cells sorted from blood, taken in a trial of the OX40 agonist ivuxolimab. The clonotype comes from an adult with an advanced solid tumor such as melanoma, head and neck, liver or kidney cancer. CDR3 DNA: TGTGCCAGTATTGTGGTGTCAGGGGGCATGAACACTGAAGCTTTCTTT. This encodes CASIVVSGGMNTEAFF.